These T cell receptor beta chains were read from a single sample in a study of cytomegalovirus exposure and HLA in healthy donors. Some clones are missing from TCRdb's copy, which holds only in-frame ones; the method was immunoSEQ multiplex PCR. The sample yields roughly 120,000 clones, approximately 15% seen once. The sequencing input was PBMCs. These receptors all stem from a young woman in good health and CMV-seronegative. The conserved cysteine and the conserved F or W are not part of the CDR3 here. The order of the fields is V gene, J gene, CDR3 protein.

TRBV30,TRBJ1-2,AWKSGGTGRGYT
TRBV7-2,TRBJ2-7,ASGVLRTPTYEQY
TRBV9,TRBJ1-5,ASSPFGGANQPQH
TRBV9,TRBJ1-4,ASSPSGTNEKLF
TRBV28,TRBJ2-2,ASSLFGRGNTGELF
TRBV2,TRBJ2-7,ATYLGAGEQY
TRBV6-5,TRBJ1-6,ASSYIRAYNSPLH
TRBV19,TRBJ2-7,ASSTTSGSEQY
TRBV14,TRBJ1-6,ASSQDLGRNSPLH
TRBV9,TRBJ2-7,ASSVDQGWYEQY
TRBV5-1,TRBJ2-7,ASSLVQGSSYEQY